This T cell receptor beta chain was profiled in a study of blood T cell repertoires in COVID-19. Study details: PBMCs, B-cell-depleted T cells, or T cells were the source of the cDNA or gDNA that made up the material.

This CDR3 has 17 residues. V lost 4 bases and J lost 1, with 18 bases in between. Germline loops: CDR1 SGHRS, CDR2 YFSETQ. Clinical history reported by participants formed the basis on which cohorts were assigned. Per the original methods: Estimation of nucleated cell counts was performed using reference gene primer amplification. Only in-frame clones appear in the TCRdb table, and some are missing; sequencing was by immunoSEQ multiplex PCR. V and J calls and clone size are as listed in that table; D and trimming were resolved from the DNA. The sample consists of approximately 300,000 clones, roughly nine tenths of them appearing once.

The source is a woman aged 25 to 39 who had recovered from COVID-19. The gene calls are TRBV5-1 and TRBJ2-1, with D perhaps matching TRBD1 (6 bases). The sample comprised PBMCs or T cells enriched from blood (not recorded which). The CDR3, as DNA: TGCGCCAGCAGCCGGGGTCCAGGGGCAATGTCCTACAATGAGCAGTTCTTC. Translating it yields CASSRGPGAMSYNEQFF.